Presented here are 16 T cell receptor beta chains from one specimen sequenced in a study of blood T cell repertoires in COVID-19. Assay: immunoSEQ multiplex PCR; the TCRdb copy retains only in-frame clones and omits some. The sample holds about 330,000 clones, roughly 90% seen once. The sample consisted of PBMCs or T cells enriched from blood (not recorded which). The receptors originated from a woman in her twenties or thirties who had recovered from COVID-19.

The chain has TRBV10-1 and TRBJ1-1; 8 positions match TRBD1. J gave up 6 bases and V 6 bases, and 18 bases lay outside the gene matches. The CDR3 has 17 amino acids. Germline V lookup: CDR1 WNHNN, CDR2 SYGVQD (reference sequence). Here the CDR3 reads CASSTRDRPYRNAEAFF. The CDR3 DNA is TGCGCCAGCAGCACCCGGGACAGGCCCTATAGAAACGCTGAAGCTTTCTTT.

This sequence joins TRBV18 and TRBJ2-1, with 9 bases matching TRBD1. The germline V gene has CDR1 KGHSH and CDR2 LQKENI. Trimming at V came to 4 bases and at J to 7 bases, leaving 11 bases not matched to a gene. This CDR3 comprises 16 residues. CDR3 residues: CASSLAGTGIRNEQFF. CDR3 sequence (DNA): TGTGCCAGCTCACTTGCCGGGACAGGGATCAGGAATGAGCAGTTCTTC.

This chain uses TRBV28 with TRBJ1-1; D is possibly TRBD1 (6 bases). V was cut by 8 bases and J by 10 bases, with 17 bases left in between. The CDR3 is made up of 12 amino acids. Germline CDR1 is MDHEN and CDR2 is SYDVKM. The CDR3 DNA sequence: TGTGCCAGCGTGGGCAGGGAAGGGGGAGCTTTCTTT. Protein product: CASVGREGGAFF.

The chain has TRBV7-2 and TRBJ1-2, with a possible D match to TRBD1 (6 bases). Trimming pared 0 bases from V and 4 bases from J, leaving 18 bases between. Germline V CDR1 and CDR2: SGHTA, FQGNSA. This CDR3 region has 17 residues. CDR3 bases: TGTGCCAGCAGCTTAGCGCCGCAGGGGTATTTCTCCTATGGCTACACCTTC. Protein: CASSLAPQGYFSYGYTF.

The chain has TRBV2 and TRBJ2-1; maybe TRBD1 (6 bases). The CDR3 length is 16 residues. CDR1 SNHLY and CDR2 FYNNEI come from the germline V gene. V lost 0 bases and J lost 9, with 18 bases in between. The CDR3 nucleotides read TGTGCCAGCAGTGAAGCTGTGGGGGCCCTCCGCGGTGAGCAGTTCTTC. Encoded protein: CASSEAVGALRGEQFF.

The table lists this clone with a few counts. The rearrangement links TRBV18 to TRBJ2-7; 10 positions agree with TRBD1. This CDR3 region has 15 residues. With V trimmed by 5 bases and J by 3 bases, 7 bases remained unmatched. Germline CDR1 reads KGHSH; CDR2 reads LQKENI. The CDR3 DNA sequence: TGTGCCAGCTCATCCGCCGGGACAGGGGACTACGAGCAGTACTTC. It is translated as CASSSAGTGDYEQYF.

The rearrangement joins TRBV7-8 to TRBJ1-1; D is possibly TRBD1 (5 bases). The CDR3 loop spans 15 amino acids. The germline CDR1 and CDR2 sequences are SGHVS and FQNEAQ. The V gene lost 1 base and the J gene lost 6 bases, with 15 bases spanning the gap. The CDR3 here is CASSLGLGGVAEAFF. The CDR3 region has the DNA TGTGCCAGCAGCTTAGGCTTGGGGGGGGTAGCTGAAGCTTTCTTT.

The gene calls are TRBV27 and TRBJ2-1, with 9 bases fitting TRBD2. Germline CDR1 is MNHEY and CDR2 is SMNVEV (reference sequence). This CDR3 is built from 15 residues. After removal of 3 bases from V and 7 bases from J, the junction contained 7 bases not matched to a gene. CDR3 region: CASSFLAGAVNEQFF. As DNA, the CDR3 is TGTGCCAGCAGTTTTTTAGCGGGAGCGGTAAATGAGCAGTTCTTC.

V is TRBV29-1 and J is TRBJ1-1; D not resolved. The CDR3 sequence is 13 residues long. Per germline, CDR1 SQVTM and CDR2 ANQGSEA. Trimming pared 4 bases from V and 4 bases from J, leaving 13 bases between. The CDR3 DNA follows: TGCAGCGTTGCTGGCAGGCTGGGCACTGAAGCTTTCTTT. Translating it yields CSVAGRLGTEAFF.

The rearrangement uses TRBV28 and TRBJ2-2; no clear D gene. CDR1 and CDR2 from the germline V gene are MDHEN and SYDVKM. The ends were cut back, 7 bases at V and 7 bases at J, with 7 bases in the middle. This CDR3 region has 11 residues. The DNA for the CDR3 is TGTGCCAGCAACAGTCTCGGGGAGCTGTTTTTT. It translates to CASNSLGELFF.

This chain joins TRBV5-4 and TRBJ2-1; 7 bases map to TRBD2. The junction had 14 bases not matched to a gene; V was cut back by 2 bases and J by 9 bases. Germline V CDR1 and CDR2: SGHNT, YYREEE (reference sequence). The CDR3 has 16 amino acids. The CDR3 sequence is CASSFYQGLSGGEQFF. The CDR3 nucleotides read TGTGCCAGCAGCTTCTACCAGGGACTCTCGGGGGGTGAGCAGTTCTTC.

The CDR3 loop is CASSLGGGGLNYGYTF. The CDR3 nucleotides are TGTGCCAGCAGTTTAGGGGGAGGGGGACTTAACTATGGCTACACCTTC. The rearrangement uses TRBV28 and TRBJ1-2, with a tentative D call TRBD1 (6 bases). Germline V gene data show CDR1 as MDHEN and CDR2 as SYDVKM. CDR3 size: 16 residues. Trimming cost V 2 bases and J 1 base, with 14 bases left between them.

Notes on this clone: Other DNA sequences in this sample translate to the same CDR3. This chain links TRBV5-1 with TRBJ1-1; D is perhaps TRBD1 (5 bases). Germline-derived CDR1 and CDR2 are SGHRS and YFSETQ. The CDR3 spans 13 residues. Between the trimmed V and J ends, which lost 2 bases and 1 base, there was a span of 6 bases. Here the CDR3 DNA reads TGCGCCAGCAGCTTTCAGGGGAACACTGAAGCTTTCTTT. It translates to CASSFQGNTEAFF.

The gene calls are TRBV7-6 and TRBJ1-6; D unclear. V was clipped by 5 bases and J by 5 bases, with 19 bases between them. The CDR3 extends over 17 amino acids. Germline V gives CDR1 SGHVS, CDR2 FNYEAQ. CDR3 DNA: TGTGCCAGCAGCCTAACTTCCCCTCCGCTACATAATTCACCCCTCCACTTT. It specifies CASSLTSPPLHNSPLHF.

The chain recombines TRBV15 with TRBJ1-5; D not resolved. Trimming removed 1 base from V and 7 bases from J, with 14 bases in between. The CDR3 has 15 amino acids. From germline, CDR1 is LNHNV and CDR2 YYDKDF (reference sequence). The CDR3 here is CATSRVPRAGQPQHF. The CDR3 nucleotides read TGTGCCACCAGCAGAGTCCCGCGGGCAGGCCAGCCCCAGCATTTT.

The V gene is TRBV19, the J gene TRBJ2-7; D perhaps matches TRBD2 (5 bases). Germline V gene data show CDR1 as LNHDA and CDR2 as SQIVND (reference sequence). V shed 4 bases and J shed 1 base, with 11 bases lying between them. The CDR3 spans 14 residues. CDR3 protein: CASSTERTSYEQYF. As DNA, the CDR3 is TGTGCCAGTAGTACTGAACGGACTTCCTACGAGCAGTACTTC.